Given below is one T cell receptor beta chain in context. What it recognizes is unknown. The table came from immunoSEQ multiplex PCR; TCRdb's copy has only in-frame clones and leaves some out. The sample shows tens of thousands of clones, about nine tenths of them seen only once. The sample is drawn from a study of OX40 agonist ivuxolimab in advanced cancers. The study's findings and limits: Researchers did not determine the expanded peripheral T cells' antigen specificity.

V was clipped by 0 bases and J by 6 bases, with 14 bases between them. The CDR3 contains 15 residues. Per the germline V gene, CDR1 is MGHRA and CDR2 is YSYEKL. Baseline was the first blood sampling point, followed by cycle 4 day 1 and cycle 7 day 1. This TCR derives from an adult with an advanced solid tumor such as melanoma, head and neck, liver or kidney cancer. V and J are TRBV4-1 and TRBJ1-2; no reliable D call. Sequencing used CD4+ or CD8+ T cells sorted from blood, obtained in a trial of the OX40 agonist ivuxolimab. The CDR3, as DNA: TGCGCCAGCAGCCAAGAAATGATCCTAAACCATGGCTACACCTTC. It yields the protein CASSQEMILNHGYTF.